This record concerns one TCR beta chain sequence. The antigen remains unidentified. This entry belongs to a study of blood T cells in healthy people across ages. Study-wide results and caveats: In these data, TCR beta diversity tracked strongly with naive T cell percentage.

This CDR3 is 14 amino acids long. V was clipped by 0 bases and J by 7 bases, with 10 bases between them. CDR1 is LNHNV, CDR2 YYDKDF, per germline (reference sequence). Primed by a sample-barcoded 5' primer and a J-beta primer mix, a second PCR proceeded for about 7 to 11 cycles. A 12-random-nucleotide template-switch adaptor tagged each cDNA molecule. MiXCR, applied by TCRdb to the 5' RACE reads, yields one record per CDR3 protein. The data contain roughly 410,000 distinct CDR3 sequences, over 45% of them seen just once; the ten biggest clones take up over 40%. The receptor was isolated from a man in his 60s in good health. The chain uses TRBV15 and TRBJ1-5; D not resolved. Material for sequencing was blood. The CDR3, as DNA: TGTGCCACCAGCAGAGAAAAGGGTTTGCAGCCCCAGCATTTT. This encodes CATSREKGLQPQHF. Drawing the rest from reference TRBV15 and TRBJ1-5, the complete variable domain is DAMVIQNPRYQVTQFGKPVTLSCSQTLNHNVMYWYQQKSSQAPKLLFHYYDKDFNNEADTPDNFQSRRPNTSFCFLDIRSPGLGDTAMYLCATSREKGLQPQHFGDGTRLSIL.